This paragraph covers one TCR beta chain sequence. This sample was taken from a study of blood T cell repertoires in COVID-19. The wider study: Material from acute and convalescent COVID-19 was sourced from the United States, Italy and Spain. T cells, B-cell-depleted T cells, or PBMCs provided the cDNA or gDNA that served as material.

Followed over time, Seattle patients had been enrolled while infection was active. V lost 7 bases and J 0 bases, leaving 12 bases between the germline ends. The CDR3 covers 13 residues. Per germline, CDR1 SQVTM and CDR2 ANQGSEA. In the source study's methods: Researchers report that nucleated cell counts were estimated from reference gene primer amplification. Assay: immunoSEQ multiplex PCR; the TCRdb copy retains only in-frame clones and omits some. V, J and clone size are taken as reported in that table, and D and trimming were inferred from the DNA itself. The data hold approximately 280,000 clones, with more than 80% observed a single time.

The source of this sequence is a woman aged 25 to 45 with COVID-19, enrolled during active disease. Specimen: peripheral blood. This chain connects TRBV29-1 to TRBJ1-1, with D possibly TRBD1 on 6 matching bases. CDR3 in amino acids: CSGSTGMNTEAFF. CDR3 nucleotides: TGCAGCGGGAGTACAGGGATGAACACTGAAGCTTTCTTT.